The clone carrying this T cell receptor (beta chain) showed up many times. Its antigen is not known. These data are taken from a study of neurological immune-mediated disorders. General study results and limits: No sharing of CDR3 amino acid sequences was observed among expanded clones across subjects, suggesting private repertoires in all groups.

V gave up 5 bases and J gave up 7 bases, with 8 bases separating them. There are 11 residues in the CDR3. 5'RACE generated cDNA with 10-nucleotide random UMIs. TCRdb reprocessed the 5' RACE reads via MiXCR and lists one record per CDR3 protein. The data show over 15,000 distinct CDR3 sequences, with about 20% seen just once and 23% held by the top ten. The chain carries TRBV12-3 or TRBV12-4 and TRBJ1-2; D perhaps matches TRBD1 (6 bases). This clonotype originated in a man aged 50 to 60 in good health. Sample: PBMCs. Here the CDR3 DNA reads TGTGCCAGCAGTGAGGGGGGTGGCTACACCTTC. It specifies CASSEGGGYTF.